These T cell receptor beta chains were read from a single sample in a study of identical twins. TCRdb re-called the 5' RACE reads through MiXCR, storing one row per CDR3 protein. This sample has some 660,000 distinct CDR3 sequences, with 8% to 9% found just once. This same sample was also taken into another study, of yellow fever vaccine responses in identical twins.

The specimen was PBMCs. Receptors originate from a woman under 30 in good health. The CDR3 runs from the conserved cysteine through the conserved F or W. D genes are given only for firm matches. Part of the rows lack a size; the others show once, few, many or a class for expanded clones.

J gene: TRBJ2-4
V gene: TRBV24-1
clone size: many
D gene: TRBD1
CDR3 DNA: TGTGCCACCGGGACAGCAGAGAAAAACATTCAGTACTTC
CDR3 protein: CATGTAEKNIQYF

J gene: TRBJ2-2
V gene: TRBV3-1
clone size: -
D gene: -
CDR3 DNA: TGTGCCAGCAGCCAAGTGGTGACGGCGAACACCGGGGAGCTGTTTTTT
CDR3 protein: CASSQVVTANTGELFF

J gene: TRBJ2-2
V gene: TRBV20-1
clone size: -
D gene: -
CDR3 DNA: TGCAGTGCTAGAGATATCTCGGTGGTAAACACCGGGGAGCTGTTTTTT
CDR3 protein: CSARDISVVNTGELFF

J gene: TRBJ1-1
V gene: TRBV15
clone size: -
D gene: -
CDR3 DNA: TGTGCCACCTCCGGAGGCGAGAACACTGAAGCTTTCTTT
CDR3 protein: CATSGGENTEAFF

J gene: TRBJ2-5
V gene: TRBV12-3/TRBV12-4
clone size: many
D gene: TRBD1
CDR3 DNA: TGTGCCAGCAGTTTAGCGACAGGGGGAGAGACCCAGTACTTC
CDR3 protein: CASSLATGGETQYF

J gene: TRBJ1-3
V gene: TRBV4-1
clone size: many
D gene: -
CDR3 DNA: TGCGCCAGCAGCCAACAGGGTGTCTCTGGAAACACCATATATTTT
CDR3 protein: CASSQQGVSGNTIYF

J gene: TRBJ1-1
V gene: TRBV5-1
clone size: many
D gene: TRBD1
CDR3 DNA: TGCGCCAGCAGCACGACAGGGACCGCTGAAGCTTTCTTT
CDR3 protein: CASSTTGTAEAFF

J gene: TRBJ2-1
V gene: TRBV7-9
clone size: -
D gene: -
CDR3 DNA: TGTGCCAGCAGCCCACGACAGTTCAATGAGCAGTTCTTC
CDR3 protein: CASSPRQFNEQFF

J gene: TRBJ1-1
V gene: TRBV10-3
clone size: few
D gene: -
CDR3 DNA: TGTGCCATCAGTGATCGGGACACTGAAGCTTTCTTT
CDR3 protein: CAISDRDTEAFF

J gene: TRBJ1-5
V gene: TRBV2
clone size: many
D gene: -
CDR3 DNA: TGTGCCAGCAGTGAAGGAGGGGTTCAGCCCCAGCATTTT
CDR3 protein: CASSEGGVQPQHF

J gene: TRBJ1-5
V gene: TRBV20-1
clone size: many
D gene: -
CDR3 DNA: TGCAGTGCTAGGTTCGACAGTAAGCCCAATCAGCCCCAGCATTTT
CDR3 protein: CSARFDSKPNQPQHF

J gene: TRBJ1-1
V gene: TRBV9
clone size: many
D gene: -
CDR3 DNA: TGTGCCAGCAGCCGATCAGGGGTCCCCACTGAAGCTTTCTTT
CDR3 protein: CASSRSGVPTEAFF

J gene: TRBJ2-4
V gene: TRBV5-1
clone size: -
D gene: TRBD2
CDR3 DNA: TGCGCCAGCAGCCACACGACCCTTAGCGGGGGGGCCCGTTTAGGGGGAGACATTCAGTACTTC
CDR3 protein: CASSHTTLSGGARLGGDIQYF

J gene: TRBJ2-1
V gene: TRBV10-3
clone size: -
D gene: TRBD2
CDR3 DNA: TGTGCCACCCAGGGTCGAGGGGGACTAGCGGAACACAATGAGCAGTTCTTC
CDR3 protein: CATQGRGGLAEHNEQFF

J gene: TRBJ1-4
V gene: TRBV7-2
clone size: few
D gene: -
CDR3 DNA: TGTGCCAGCAGCTTCGATGGTGCAACTAATGAAAAACTGTTTTTT
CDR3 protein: CASSFDGATNEKLFF

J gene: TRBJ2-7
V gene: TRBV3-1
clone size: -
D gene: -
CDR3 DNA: TGTGCCAGCAGCCAGATGGCACTCTCCTACGAGCAGTACTTC
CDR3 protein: CASSQMALSYEQYF

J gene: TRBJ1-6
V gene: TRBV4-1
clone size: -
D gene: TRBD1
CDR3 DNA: TGCGCCAGCAGCCAAGATCCAGGGGGCGTCAATTCACCCCTCCACTTT
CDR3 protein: CASSQDPGGVNSPLHF

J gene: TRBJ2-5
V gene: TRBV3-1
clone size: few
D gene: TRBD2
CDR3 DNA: TGTGCCAGCACACTAGCGTTGGGGGAGACCCAGTACTTC
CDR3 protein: CASTLALGETQYF

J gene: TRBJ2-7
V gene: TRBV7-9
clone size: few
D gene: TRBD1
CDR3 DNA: TGTGCCAGCAGCGCTTGGACAGGGTTGGACGAGCAGTACTTC
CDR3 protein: CASSAWTGLDEQYF

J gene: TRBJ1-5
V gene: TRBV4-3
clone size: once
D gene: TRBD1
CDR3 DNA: TGCGCCAGCAGCCAAGAGGCGACAGGGGGTCAGCCCCAGCATTTT
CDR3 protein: CASSQEATGGQPQHF

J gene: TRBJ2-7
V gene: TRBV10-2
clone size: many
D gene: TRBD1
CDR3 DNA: TGCGCCAGCAGCGACAGGGGCCCCTACGAGCAGTACTTC
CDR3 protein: CASSDRGPYEQYF

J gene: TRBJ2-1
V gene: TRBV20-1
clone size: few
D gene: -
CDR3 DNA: TGCAGTGCTAGAGGTCCCCCGACAGGTACTAGCCGATACAATGAGCAGTTCTTC
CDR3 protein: CSARGPPTGTSRYNEQFF

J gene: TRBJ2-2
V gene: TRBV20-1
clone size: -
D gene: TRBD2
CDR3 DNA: TGCAGTGCTAGAGCTTTGGCTAGCGGGGGCACCGGGGAGCTGTTTTTT
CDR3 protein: CSARALASGGTGELFF

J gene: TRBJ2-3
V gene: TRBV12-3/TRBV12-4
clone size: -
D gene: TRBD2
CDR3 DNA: TGTGCCAGCAGCCCGCAGCGGGGACCCACAGATACGCAGTATTTT
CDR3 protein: CASSPQRGPTDTQYF

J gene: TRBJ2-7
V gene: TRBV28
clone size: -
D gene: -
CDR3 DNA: TGTGCCAGCAGTTTAATCGGGGCAGGGGAGTTAGACGAGCAGTACTTC
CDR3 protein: CASSLIGAGELDEQYF

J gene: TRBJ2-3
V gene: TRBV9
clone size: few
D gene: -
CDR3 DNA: TGTGCCAGCACCCAATCCGACAGGCGGACAGATACGCAGTATTTT
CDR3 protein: CASTQSDRRTDTQYF

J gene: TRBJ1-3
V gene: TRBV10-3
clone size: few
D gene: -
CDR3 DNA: TGTGCCATCACCGAGGTAGAAACGCGAAACACCATATATTTT
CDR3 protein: CAITEVETRNTIYF

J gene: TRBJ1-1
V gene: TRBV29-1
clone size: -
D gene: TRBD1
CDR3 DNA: TGCAGCGTTGAAACCGACAGGGGGAACACTGAAGCTTTCTTT
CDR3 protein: CSVETDRGNTEAFF

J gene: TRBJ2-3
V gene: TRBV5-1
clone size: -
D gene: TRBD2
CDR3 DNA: TGCGCCAGCAGCCCGATTCCTAGCGGGAATACAGATACGCAGTATTTT
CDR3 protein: CASSPIPSGNTDTQYF

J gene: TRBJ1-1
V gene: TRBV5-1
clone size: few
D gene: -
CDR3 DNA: TGCGCCAGCAGCTTGACGTGGTTGGGAGAACGGACTGAAGCTTTCTTT
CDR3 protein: CASSLTWLGERTEAFF

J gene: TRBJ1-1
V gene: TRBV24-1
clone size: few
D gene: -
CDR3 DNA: TGTGCCACCAGTGATTTGTCAGGGGTTGAAGCTTTCTTT
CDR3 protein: CATSDLSGVEAFF

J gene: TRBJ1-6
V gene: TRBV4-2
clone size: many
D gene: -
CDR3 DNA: TGTGCCAGCAGCCAAGATGGAAGGATTTCACCCCTCCACTTT
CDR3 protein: CASSQDGRISPLHF

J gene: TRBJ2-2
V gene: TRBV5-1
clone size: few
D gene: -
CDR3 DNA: TGCGCCAGCAGCGCCGGACAGAGAGGGGAGCTGTTTTTT
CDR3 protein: CASSAGQRGELFF

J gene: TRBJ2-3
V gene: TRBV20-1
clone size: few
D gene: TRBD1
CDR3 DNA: TGCAGTGCTCCCGGGACAGGGTCAGATACGCAGTATTTT
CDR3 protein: CSAPGTGSDTQYF

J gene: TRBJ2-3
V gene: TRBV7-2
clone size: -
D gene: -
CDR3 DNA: TGTGCCAGCAGCTTAATAGCGGATAGCACAGATACGCAGTATTTT
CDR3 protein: CASSLIADSTDTQYF

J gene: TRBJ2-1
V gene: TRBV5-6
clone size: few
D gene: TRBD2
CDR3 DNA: TGTGCCAGCAGCTTTCGGACTAGCGGGACCTACAATGAGCAGTTCTTC
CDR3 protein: CASSFRTSGTYNEQFF

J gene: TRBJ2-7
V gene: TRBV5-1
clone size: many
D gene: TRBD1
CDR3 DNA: TGCGCCAGCCGATCCGGGACAGGCGTAGTAGGGTACGAGCAGTACTTC
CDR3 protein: CASRSGTGVVGYEQYF

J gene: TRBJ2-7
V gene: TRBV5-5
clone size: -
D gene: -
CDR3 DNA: TGTGCCAGCAGCTTGGAAGTGGGCCCTACCTACGAGCAGTACTTC
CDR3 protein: CASSLEVGPTYEQYF

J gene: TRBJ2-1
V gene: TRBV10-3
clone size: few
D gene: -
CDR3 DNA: TGTGCCATCAGTCAAAGGTCTCGGACAACAACCAATGAGCAGTTCTTC
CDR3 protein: CAISQRSRTTTNEQFF

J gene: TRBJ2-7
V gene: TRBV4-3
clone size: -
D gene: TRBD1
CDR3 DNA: TGCGCCAGCAGCCAAGGATGGGTGAGGGGGACAGGGGCCTACGAGCAGTACTTC
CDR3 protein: CASSQGWVRGTGAYEQYF

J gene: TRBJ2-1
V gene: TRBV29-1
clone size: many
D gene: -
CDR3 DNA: TGCAGCGTCCCTGGACTACGTAGCCATGAGCAGTTCTTC
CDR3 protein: CSVPGLRSHEQFF

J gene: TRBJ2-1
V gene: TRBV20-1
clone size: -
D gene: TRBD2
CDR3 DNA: TGCAGTGCCTCGACTAGCGGGGGCTACAATGAGCAGTTCTTC
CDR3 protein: CSASTSGGYNEQFF

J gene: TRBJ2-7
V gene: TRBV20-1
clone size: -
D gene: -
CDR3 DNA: TGCAGTGCTAGAGATCTACAGATAACCTACGAGCAGTACTTC
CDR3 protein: CSARDLQITYEQYF

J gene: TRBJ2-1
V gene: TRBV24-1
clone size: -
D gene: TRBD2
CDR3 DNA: TGTGCCACCAGCCCACCAGGTGGCGGGAGTAGGTCCTACAATGAGCAGTTCTTC
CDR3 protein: CATSPPGGGSRSYNEQFF

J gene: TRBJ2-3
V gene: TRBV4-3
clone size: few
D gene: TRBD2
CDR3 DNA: TGCGCCAGCAGCCAAGAGGCCCCAGCGGGAGGGCCGCGTTCAGATACGCAGTATTTT
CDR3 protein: CASSQEAPAGGPRSDTQYF

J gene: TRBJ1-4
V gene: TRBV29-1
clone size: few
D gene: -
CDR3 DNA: TGCAGCGTTTCCCATATAACAACTAATGAAAAACTGTTTTTT
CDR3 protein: CSVSHITTNEKLFF

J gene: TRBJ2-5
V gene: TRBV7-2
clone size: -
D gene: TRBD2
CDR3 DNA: TGTGCCAGCAGCGATGGACTAGCGGGTACCCGAGAGACCCAGTACTTC
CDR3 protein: CASSDGLAGTRETQYF

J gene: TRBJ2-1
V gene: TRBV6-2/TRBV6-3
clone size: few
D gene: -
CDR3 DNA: TGTGCCAGCAGTTACTCGCACAGACGTTACGACAATGAGCAGTTCTTC
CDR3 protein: CASSYSHRRYDNEQFF

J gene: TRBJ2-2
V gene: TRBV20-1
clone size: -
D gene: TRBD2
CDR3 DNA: TGCAGTGCTTCAGGACTAGCGGGCACCGGGGAGCTGTTTTTT
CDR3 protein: CSASGLAGTGELFF

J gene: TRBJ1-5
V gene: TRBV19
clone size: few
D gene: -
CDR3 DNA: TGTGCCAGTAGTATGGGGGGGAATCAGCCCCAGCATTTT
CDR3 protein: CASSMGGNQPQHF

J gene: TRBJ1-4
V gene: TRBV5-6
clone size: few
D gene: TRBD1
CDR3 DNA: TGTGCCAGCAGCGAAACCGGGACAGGTGAAAAACTGTTTTTT
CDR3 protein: CASSETGTGEKLFF

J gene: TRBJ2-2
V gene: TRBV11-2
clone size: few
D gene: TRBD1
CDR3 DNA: TGTGCCAGCGGACGGACAGGGACCAACACCGGGGAGCTGTTTTTT
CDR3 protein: CASGRTGTNTGELFF

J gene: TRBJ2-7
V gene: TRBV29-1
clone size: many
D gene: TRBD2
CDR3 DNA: TGCAGCGTTTGGGGGCCATCGTCTGGCAAGCGGGAGTCCTACGAGCAGTACTTC
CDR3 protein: CSVWGPSSGKRESYEQYF

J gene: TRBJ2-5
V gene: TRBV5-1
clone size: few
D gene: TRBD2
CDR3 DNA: TGCGCCAGCATCCGGACTAGCGGGAGGGAAGAGACCCAGTACTTC
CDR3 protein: CASIRTSGREETQYF

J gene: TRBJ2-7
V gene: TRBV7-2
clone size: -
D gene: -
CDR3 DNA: TGTGCCAGCAGCTTAGGTCGCAGAATGGAATCCTACGAGCAGTACTTC
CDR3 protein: CASSLGRRMESYEQYF

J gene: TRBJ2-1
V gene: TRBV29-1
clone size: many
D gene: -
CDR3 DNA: TGCAGCGTTGGGCAGGGAGCGTACAATGAGCAGTTCTTC
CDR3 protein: CSVGQGAYNEQFF

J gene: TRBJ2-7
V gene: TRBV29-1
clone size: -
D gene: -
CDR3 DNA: TGCAGCGTTGCCACAATTACCTACGAGCAGTACTTC
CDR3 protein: CSVATITYEQYF

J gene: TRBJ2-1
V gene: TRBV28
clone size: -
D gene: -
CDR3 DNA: TGTGCCAGCAAAGGAGGGGGGGTTTACAATGAGCAGTTCTTC
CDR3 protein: CASKGGGVYNEQFF

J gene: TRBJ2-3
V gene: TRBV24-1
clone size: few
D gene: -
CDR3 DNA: TGTGCCACCAGTGATACAACACCACTTATAGATACAGATACGCAGTATTTT
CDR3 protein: CATSDTTPLIDTDTQYF